This T cell receptor beta chain was retrieved from a study of cytomegalovirus exposure and HLA in healthy donors. Study-level findings and limits: It was reported that the classifier diagnosed cytomegalovirus status with high specificity and sensitivity in both the original and validation cohorts. The tendency of first-cohort TCR clusters to co-occur in the 120 or so validation repertoires emerged from a later analysis.

The validation cohort, a group of 120 or so subjects, included the donors and was separate from the roughly 670-subject first cohort. CDR1 is MDHEN and CDR2 is SYDVKM in the germline V gene. V shed 6 bases, J shed 6 bases, and the junction held 23 bases outside the gene matches. This CDR3 is 19 amino acids long. Notes on this clone: The antigen remains undetermined.

TCRdb's copy holds only in-frame clones and misses some; the assay was immunoSEQ multiplex PCR. The data contain about 240,000 clones, around 88% of them singletons. This chain uses TRBV28 with TRBJ2-7; 10 bases map to TRBD2. The sample taken for sequencing was PBMCs. This clonotype was sampled from a woman aged 25 to 45 in good health and CMV-seropositive. In nucleotides, the CDR3 is TGTGCCAGCAGCACAGCGAGCGCTAGCGGGAGTCCCTCTACTGGCGAGCAGTACTTC. This sequence encodes CASSTASASGSPSTGEQYF.